The entry below describes one T cell receptor beta chain. CDR3 length equals 13 residues. V was shortened by 1 base and J by 8 bases, with 10 bases between the two germline ends. The V gene's germline CDR1 is SGHTA and CDR2 FQGNSA. Repertoires were generated with immunoSEQ multiplex PCR, while TCRdb's copy carries only in-frame clones and drops some. The sample records about 110,000 clones, 90% to 95% being singletons. This specimen belongs to a study of T cells after somatic rescue of genetic block. The genes are TRBV7-2 and TRBJ2-3, with a tentative D call TRBD2 (6 bases). Sequenced sample: peripheral blood mononuclear cells (PBMCs). The sequence derives from a woman younger than 35. This CDR3 reads CASSLERVATQYF. The CDR3 nucleotides are TGTGCCAGCAGCTTAGAGCGGGTCGCTACGCAGTATTTT.